This T cell receptor beta chain was obtained from a study of cytomegalovirus exposure and HLA in healthy donors. The study, taken as a whole, reports: In vitro data verified a few CMV-associated chains as specific for CMV antigens. Because they were indistinguishable, some V segments, including TRBV6-2 and TRBV6-3, were excluded.

To note about this clone: The antigen is not known.

PCR involved 60 Vbeta and 13 Jbeta primers. Profiling relied on immunoSEQ multiplex PCR, and the TCRdb table lists in-frame clones only, not all of them. This repertoire shows fewer than 200,000 clones, 79% found once; its top ten account for approximately 0.7%. CDR1 is SGHRS and CDR2 is YFSETQ in the germline V gene. The V gene end was trimmed by 4 bases and the J gene end by 3 bases; junction bases not matched to a gene: 8. This CDR3 is 16 amino acids long. V usage is TRBV5-1 and J usage is TRBJ1-3, with 9 bases identical to TRBD1. Sample: PBMCs. This receptor was obtained from a woman in her thirties or forties in good health and CMV-seronegative. The CDR3: CASSQSGTGIGNTIYF. The CDR3 DNA is TGCGCCAGCAGCCAGTCCGGGACAGGGATTGGAAACACCATATATTTT.